This T cell receptor beta chain came from a study of blood T cells in healthy people across ages. Primers used in a second PCR of roughly 7 to 12 cycles were a sample-barcoded 5' primer and a J-beta primer mix. Each CDR3 protein is one row after TCRdb ran MiXCR on the 5' RACE reads. The sample includes fewer than 950,000 distinct CDR3 sequences, roughly 35% of them seen just once. Each donor was a healthy Caucasian individual from Russia, aged roughly 6 to 90. Isolation recovered at least 7 million PBMCs from every sample. In its sample, this clonotype was seen a few times. The receptor's source is a man younger than 35 in good health. The sequencing input was blood.

The CDR3 region is CASSQSWQSYEQYF. The CDR3 nucleotides are TGTGCCAGCAGCCAATCGTGGCAGTCCTACGAGCAGTACTTC. The chain couples TRBV16 to TRBJ2-7; D not certain. Germline loops: CDR1 KGHSY, CDR2 FQNENV. Trimming cost V 0 bases and J 1 base, with 7 bases left between them. This CDR3 has 14 residues.